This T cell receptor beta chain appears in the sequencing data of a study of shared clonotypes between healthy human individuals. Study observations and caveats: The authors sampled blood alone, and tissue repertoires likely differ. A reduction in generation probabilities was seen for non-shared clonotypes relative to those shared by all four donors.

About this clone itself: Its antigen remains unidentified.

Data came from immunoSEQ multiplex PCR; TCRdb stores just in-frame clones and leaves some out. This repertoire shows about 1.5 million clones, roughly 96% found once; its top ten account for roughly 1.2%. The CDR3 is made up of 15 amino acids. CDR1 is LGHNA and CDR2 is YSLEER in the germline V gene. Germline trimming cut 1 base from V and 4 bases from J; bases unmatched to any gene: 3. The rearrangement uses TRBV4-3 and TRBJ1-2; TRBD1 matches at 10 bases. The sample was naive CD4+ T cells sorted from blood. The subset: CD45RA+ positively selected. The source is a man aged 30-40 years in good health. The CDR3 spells CASSQVTGGGYGYTF. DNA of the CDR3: TGCGCCAGCAGCCAAGTGACAGGGGGCGGCTATGGCTACACCTTC.